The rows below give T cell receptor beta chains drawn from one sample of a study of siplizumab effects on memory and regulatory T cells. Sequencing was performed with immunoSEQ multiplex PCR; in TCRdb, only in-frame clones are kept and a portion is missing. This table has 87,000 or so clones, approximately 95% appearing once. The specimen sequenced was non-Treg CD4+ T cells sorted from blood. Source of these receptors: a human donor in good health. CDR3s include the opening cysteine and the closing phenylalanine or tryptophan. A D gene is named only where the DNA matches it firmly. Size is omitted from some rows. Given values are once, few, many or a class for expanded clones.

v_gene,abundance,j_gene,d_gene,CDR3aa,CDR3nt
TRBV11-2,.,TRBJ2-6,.,CASSMTGLGANVLTF,TGTGCCAGCAGCATGACTGGCCTTGGGGCCAACGTCCTGACTTTC
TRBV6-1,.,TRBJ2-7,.,CATTDRGTGEQYF,TGTGCCACTACGGACAGAGGGACGGGTGAGCAGTACTTC
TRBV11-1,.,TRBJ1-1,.,CASSLRRETEAFF,TGTGCCAGCAGCCTCAGAAGGGAGACTGAAGCTTTCTTT
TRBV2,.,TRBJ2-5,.,CASSEEAGFETQYF,TGTGCCAGCAGTGAAGAAGCAGGGTTTGAGACCCAGTACTTC
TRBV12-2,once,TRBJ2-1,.,CASRLARRERQLDEQFF,TGTGCAAGTCGCTTAGCGAGACGAGAGCGCCAACTTGATGAGCAGTTCTTC
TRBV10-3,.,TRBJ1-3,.,CALKLTANSGNTIYF,TGTGCCCTAAAGCTCACAGCTAACTCTGGAAACACCATATATTTT
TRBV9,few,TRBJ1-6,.,CASSVDGQGDSALHF,TGTGCCAGCAGCGTAGATGGGCAGGGTGATAGCGCCCTCCACTTT
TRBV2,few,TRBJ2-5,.,CASSVGQRETQYF,TGTGCCAGCAGTGTGGGACAAAGAGAGACCCAGTACTTC
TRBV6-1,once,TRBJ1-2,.,CASSSQGDGYTF,TGTGCCAGCAGTTCCCAAGGGGATGGCTACACCTTC
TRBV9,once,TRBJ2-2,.,CASSSSGGPSQLFF,TGTGCCAGCAGCTCAAGTGGGGGGCCGTCGCAGCTGTTTTTT
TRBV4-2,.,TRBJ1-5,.,CASSPKSQGSNQPQHF,TGTGCCAGCAGCCCAAAGTCGCAAGGGAGCAATCAGCCCCAGCATTTT
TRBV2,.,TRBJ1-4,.,CASRETPGLTNEKLFF,TGTGCCAGCAGGGAAACCCCAGGTCTAACTAATGAAAAACTGTTTTTT
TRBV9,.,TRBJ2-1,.,CASSVLGAYNEQFF,TGTGCCAGCAGCGTATTAGGGGCCTACAATGAGCAGTTCTTC
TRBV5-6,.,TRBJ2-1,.,CASSLASSPPGQFF,TGTGCCAGCAGCCTGGCCTCGTCACCACCTGGGCAGTTCTTC
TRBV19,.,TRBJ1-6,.,CASRWTEGSPLHF,TGTGCCAGTAGATGGACAGAGGGATCACCCCTCCACTTT
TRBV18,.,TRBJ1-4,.,CASSPFSSNEKLFF,TGTGCCAGCTCACCATTTAGTTCTAATGAAAAACTGTTTTTT
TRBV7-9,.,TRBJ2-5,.,CASSFRGRVETQYF,TGTGCCAGCAGCTTCCGGGGGCGCGTAGAGACCCAGTACTTC
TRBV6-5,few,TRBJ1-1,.,CASRAQGTEAFF,TGTGCCAGCAGGGCCCAAGGGACTGAAGCTTTCTTT
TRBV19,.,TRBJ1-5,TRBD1,CASRGGQGRGNQPQHF,TGTGCCAGTAGGGGTGGACAGGGCCGGGGCAATCAGCCCCAGCATTTT
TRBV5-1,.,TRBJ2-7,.,CASSLDQVGTYEQYF,TGCGCCAGCAGCTTGGATCAGGTCGGAACCTACGAGCAGTACTTC
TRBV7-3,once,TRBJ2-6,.,CASSLPGANVLTF,TGTGCCAGCAGCCTCCCCGGGGCCAACGTCCTGACTTTC
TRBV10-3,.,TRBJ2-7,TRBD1,CAIRGTGPYEQYF,TGTGCCATCAGGGGGACAGGGCCCTACGAGCAGTACTTC
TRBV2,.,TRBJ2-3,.,CASSQDRSSTDTQYF,TGTGCCAGCAGTCAAGACAGGAGTTCGACAGATACGCAGTATTTT
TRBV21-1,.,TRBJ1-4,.,CASSKRSRGKTNEKLFF,TGTGCCAGCAGCAAAAGGAGCAGGGGCAAAACTAATGAAAAACTGTTTTTT
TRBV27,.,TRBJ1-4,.,CASSYTGFPTNEKLFF,TGTGCCAGCAGTTATACAGGGTTCCCAACTAATGAAAAACTGTTTTTT
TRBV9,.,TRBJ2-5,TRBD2,CASSVSGGFQETQYF,TGTGCCAGCAGCGTGAGCGGGGGGTTCCAAGAGACCCAGTACTTC
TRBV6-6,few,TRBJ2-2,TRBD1,CASSPRTGPTGELFF,TGTGCCAGCAGCCCCCGGACAGGGCCAACCGGGGAGCTGTTTTTT
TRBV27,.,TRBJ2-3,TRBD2,CASSLSSGRAIDTQYF,TGTGCCAGCAGTTTATCCAGCGGGAGGGCCATAGATACGCAGTATTTT
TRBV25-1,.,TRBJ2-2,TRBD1,CASSSWTGEFSGELFF,TGTGCCAGCAGTTCCTGGACAGGGGAGTTCTCCGGGGAGCTGTTTTTT
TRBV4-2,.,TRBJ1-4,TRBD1,CASSRGAGGGTKNEKLFF,TGTGCCAGCAGCCGGGGGGCAGGGGGTGGGACTAAAAATGAAAAACTGTTTTTT
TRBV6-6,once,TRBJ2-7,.,CASSGTQGNEQYF,TGTGCCAGCAGCGGGACCCAGGGAAACGAGCAGTACTTC
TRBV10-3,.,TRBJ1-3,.,CAISRSAGTSSGNTIYF,TGTGCCATCAGCCGATCAGCCGGGACAAGCTCTGGAAACACCATATATTTT
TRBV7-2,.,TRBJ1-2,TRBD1,CASSFGRGQSGYTF,TGTGCCAGCAGCTTCGGCAGGGGGCAAAGTGGCTACACCTTC
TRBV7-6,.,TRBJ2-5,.,CASSLARKAQETQYF,TGTGCCAGCAGCTTGGCGCGAAAGGCCCAAGAGACCCAGTACTTC
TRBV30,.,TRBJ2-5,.,CAWRLEETQYF,TGTGCCTGGAGACTAGAAGAGACCCAGTACTTC
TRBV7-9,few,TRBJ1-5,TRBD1,CASSLVVTGQSYSNQPQHF,TGTGCCAGCAGCTTAGTGGTTACGGGACAGAGTTATAGCAATCAGCCCCAGCATTTT
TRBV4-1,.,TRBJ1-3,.,CASSRVGRTSGNTIYF,TGCGCCAGCAGCCGAGTGGGAAGGACCTCTGGAAACACCATATATTTT
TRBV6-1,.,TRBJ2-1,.,CASSESWYFDEQFF,TGTGCCAGCAGTGAATCGTGGTACTTCGATGAGCAGTTCTTC
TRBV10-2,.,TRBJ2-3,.,CASTFAGSTDTQYF,TGCGCCAGCACCTTCGCGGGAAGCACAGATACGCAGTATTTT
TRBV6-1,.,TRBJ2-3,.,CASSEEFISGGNTQYF,TGTGCCAGCAGTGAAGAATTTATAAGCGGCGGTAATACGCAGTATTTT
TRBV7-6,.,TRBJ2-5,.,CASSPLEEAETQYF,TGTGCCAGCAGCCCTCTCGAGGAGGCGGAGACCCAGTACTTC
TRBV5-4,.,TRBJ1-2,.,CASSLSPRPELNYGYTF,TGTGCCAGCAGCCTCTCCCCCCGCCCCGAACTTAACTATGGCTACACCTTC
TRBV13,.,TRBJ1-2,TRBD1,CASSLRGWDGYTF,TGTGCCAGCAGCCTCAGGGGGTGGGATGGCTACACCTTC
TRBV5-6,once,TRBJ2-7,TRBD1,CASSLGQGAYEQYF,TGTGCCAGCAGCTTGGGACAGGGCGCCTACGAGCAGTACTTC
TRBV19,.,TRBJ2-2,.,CASSIDGGGLTGELFF,TGTGCCAGTAGTATAGATGGGGGAGGTCTGACCGGGGAGCTGTTTTTT